These 22 T cell receptor beta chains originate from one sample sequenced in a study of response to subunit inactivated influenza vaccine. TCRdb reprocessed the RT-PCR reads via MiXCR and lists one record per CDR3 protein. The sample holds about 580,000 distinct CDR3 sequences; 12% to 15% are singletons and the top ten take around 10%. The specimen comprised PBMCs from blood, sampled 11 to 12 days after vaccination. Source of these receptors: a man between 45 and 60 years old who received an inactivated influenza vaccine.

This clonotype was detected a few times. The CDR3 DNA reads as TGTGCCAGCAGCTTCGGGCTAGCGGTCTACGAGCAGTACTTC. It yields the protein CASSFGLAVYEQYF. V is TRBV7-8 and J is TRBJ2-7, with 7 nucleotides matching TRBD2. The germline V gene has CDR1 SGHVS and CDR2 FQNEAQ. The CDR3 has 14 residues. Losses at the gene ends were 3 bases for V and 3 bases for J; bases not matched to a gene: 5.

This sequence joins TRBV6-1 and TRBJ1-5, with 7 bases lining up with TRBD1. The V and J ends lost 4 bases and 6 bases, in that order; junction bases with no gene match: 9. Germline V gene sequence: CDR1 MNHNS, CDR2 SASEGT. The CDR3 contains 15 residues. This chain's CDR3 is CASSVDRDSSQPQHF. The CDR3, as DNA: TGTGCCAGCAGTGTCGACAGGGATAGTAGTCAGCCCCAGCATTTT.

V is TRBV5-5 and J is TRBJ2-7, with TRBD1 matching over 11 bases. The germline V gene encodes CDR1 SGHKS and CDR2 YYEKEE (reference sequence). Trimming at V came to 1 base and at J to 3 bases, leaving 3 bases not matched to a gene. The CDR3 has 15 residues. CDR3 nucleotide sequence: TGTGCCAGCAGCTTGTGGGACAGGGGGTTCTACGAGCAGTACTTC. Its protein is CASSLWDRGFYEQYF.

V gene TRBV12-3 or TRBV12-4 combines with J gene TRBJ2-2, with 7 bases aligning to TRBD1. V lost 2 bases and J lost 2; bases outside the gene matches: 8. This CDR3 is built from 17 residues. The CDR3 coding sequence is TGTGCCAGCAGTTTAATCTCTACAGGGGTTAACACCGGGGAGCTGTTTTTT. As protein: CASSLISTGVNTGELFF.

The chain has TRBV28 and TRBJ2-7; possibly TRBD1 or TRBD2 for D (5 bases each). Germline V lookup: CDR1 MDHEN, CDR2 SYDVKM. V shed 8 bases and J shed 0 bases, with 20 bases lying between them. CDR3 size: 16 residues. The CDR3 DNA reads as TGTGCCAGCGTCAAATGGTCCGGGGCTGACTCCTACGAGCAGTACTTC. This sequence encodes CASVKWSGADSYEQYF. Full variable domain (missing parts from reference TRBV28 and TRBJ2-7): DVKVTQSSRYLVKRTGEKVFLECVQDMDHENMFWYRQDPGLGLRLIYFSYDVKMKEKGDIPEGYSVSREKKERFSLILESASTNQTSMYLCASVKWSGADSYEQYFGPGTRLTVT.

In this sample, this clonotype turned up many times. This rearrangement joins TRBV20-1 to TRBJ1-3; D unclear. Germline CDR1 and CDR2: DFQATT and SNEGSKA (reference sequence). The CDR3 sequence is 13 residues long. Trimming cost V 0 bases and J 9 bases, with 12 bases left between them. The CDR3 DNA follows: TGCAGTGCTAGAGAAACATTTTCCCGCACCATATATTTT. Protein product: CSARETFSRTIYF.

The table lists this clonotype with many counts. This chain uses TRBV6-1 with TRBJ1-2, with D perhaps matching TRBD1 (6 bases). V was clipped by 6 bases and J by 8 bases, with 19 bases between them. Germline V gene data show CDR1 as MNHNS and CDR2 as SASEGT. This CDR3 has 14 residues. The CDR3 sequence: CASRRQGTWEGYTF. The DNA of the CDR3 is TGTGCCAGCAGGCGCCAGGGGACTTGGGAGGGCTACACCTTC.

The chain combines TRBV2 with TRBJ2-6, with TRBD1 identical over 7 bases. With 6 bases clipped from V and 0 bases from J, the junction kept 2 bases outside the gene matches. This CDR3 is 15 amino acids long. Germline-derived CDR1 and CDR2 are SNHLY and FYNNEI. CDR3 DNA sequence: TGTGCCAGCAGGACAGGGTCCTCTGGGGCCAACGTCCTGACTTTC. It specifies CASRTGSSGANVLTF.

The chain has TRBV20-1 and TRBJ1-6; D gene uncertain. The CDR3 is 14 residues long. Per germline, CDR1 DFQATT and CDR2 SNEGSKA (reference sequence). V was pared by 6 bases and J by 6 bases, with 15 bases between. In DNA form, the CDR3 reads TGCAGTGCGAGGACGGAGGGTAGTAATTCACCCCTCCACTTT. Its translation is CSARTEGSNSPLHF.

This clonotype was counted between two and nine times. The V and J genes are TRBV5-1 and TRBJ1-1; possibly TRBD1 for D (5 bases). This CDR3 has 14 residues. Germline assignment: CDR1 SGHRS and CDR2 YFSETQ. V was pared by 3 bases and J by 2 bases, with 11 bases between. The CDR3 sequence is CASSYRDGNTEAFF. The CDR3 region has the DNA TGCGCCAGCAGCTACCGGGACGGAAACACTGAAGCTTTCTTT. The whole variable domain, remainder taken from reference TRBV5-1 and TRBJ1-1, is KAGVTQTPRYLIKTRGQQVTLSCSPISGHRSVSWYQQTPGQGLQFLFEYFSETQRNKGNFPGRFSGRQFSNSRSEMNVSTLELGDSALYLCASSYRDGNTEAFFGQGTRLTVV.

The V gene is TRBV20-1, the J gene TRBJ1-5, with TRBD1 as a possible D gene (6 bases). Germline V gene sequence: CDR1 DFQATT, CDR2 SNEGSKA (reference sequence). V was pared by 6 bases and J by 4 bases, with 10 bases between. This CDR3 comprises 12 residues. CDR3 bases: TGCAGTGCAAGGACAGTAAATCAGCCCCAGCATTTT. The encoded protein is CSARTVNQPQHF.

The chain carries TRBV12-3 or TRBV12-4 and TRBJ1-4; TRBD1 matches 9 bases. V was pared by 4 bases and J by 11 bases, with 2 bases of the junction left unmatched. This CDR3 spans 12 amino acids. The CDR3 coding sequence is TGTGCCAGCAGTTGGGGACAGGGCAAACTGTTTTTT. It specifies CASSWGQGKLFF.

This chain joins TRBV5-1 and TRBJ2-1; D possibly corresponds to TRBD2 (6 bases). The CDR3 has 15 residues. V was pared by 1 base and J by 8 bases, with 16 bases between. The germline CDR1 and CDR2 sequences are SGHRS and YFSETQ. The CDR3 region has the DNA TGCGCCAGCAGCTTGATCGCAGGGACTTTTGATGAGCAGTTCTTC. Translating it yields CASSLIAGTFDEQFF.

This sequence joins TRBV29-1 and TRBJ2-7, with a possible D match to TRBD1 (6 bases). V dropped 4 bases and J dropped 3 bases, with 7 bases sitting between them. Germline V CDR1 and CDR2: SQVTM, ANQGSEA. The CDR3 runs to 11 residues. Written as DNA, the CDR3 is TGCAGCGTTGGGACAGACTACGAGCAGTACTTC. Its protein product is CSVGTDYEQYF.

This clonotype was observed a few times. The V gene is TRBV7-2, the J gene TRBJ2-7; D gene uncertain. The V and J ends lost 5 bases and 2 bases respectively, with 10 bases between them. The CDR3 has 13 residues. Germline lookup yields CDR1 SGHTA and CDR2 FQGNSA. CDR3 in amino acids: CASSTRTAYEQYF. The CDR3 bases are TGTGCCAGCAGCACCCGGACGGCCTACGAGCAGTACTTC.

There are a few counts of this clonotype. The gene calls are TRBV24-1 and TRBJ2-1; perhaps TRBD1 as D (6 bases). The CDR3 spans 16 residues. V was shortened by 2 bases and J by 2 bases, with 12 bases between the two germline ends. Germline CDR1 is KGHDR and CDR2 is SFDVKD. Written as DNA, the CDR3 is TGTGCCACCAGTGATTCTTGGGGACAACCCTACAATGAGCAGTTCTTC. This gives the protein CATSDSWGQPYNEQFF.

The V and J genes are TRBV5-5 and TRBJ1-2; 9 nucleotides match TRBD1. Germline loops: CDR1 SGHKS, CDR2 YYEKEE (reference sequence). This CDR3 region has 16 residues. The junction had 9 bases not matched to a gene; V was cut back by 2 bases and J by 4 bases. The DNA for the CDR3 is TGTGCCAGCAGCTTAGGGACAGGGAGAAATCCCTATGGCTACACCTTC. Encoded protein: CASSLGTGRNPYGYTF.

This clonotype has more than one count but fewer than ten. At one boundary the junction diverges from the germline segment, which might be a read error. This chain uses TRBV15 with TRBJ2-3, with D perhaps matching TRBD2 (5 bases). Per the germline V gene, CDR1 is LNHNV and CDR2 is YYDKDF (reference sequence). The length of the CDR3 is 15 residues. The CDR3 region has the DNA TGTGCTACCAGCAGAGAGGGCATCCTCACAGATACGCAGTATTTT. Translation gives CATSREGILTDTQYF.

At least ten counts were recorded for this clonotype. The rearrangement links TRBV15 to TRBJ2-6; D gene uncertain. Trimming pared 1 base from V and 2 bases from J, leaving 6 bases between. The germline gives CDR1 LNHNV, CDR2 YYDKDF (reference sequence). The CDR3 contains 15 residues. CDR3 coding DNA: TGTGCCACCAGCAGAGCATCCCCTGGGGCCAACGTCCTGACTTTC. It encodes CATSRASPGANVLTF.

The chain is built from TRBV4-1 and TRBJ2-5; D perhaps matches TRBD2 (6 bases). CDR3 size: 13 residues. The V gene's germline CDR1 is MGHRA and CDR2 YSYEKL. With 3 bases removed from V and 7 bases from J, the gap between germline ends came to 12 bases. The DNA for the CDR3 is TGCGCCAGCAGCCAGGACTATACAGGGACCCAGTACTTC. Translated, it gives CASSQDYTGTQYF.

CDR3 coding DNA: TGTGCCAGCAGTGACTCGAGACTAAACAATGAGCAGTTCTTC. Its translation: CASSDSRLNNEQFF. V and J are TRBV6-4 and TRBJ2-1; D might be TRBD2 (5 bases). The germline gives CDR1 MRHNA, CDR2 SNTAGT. V shed 0 bases and J shed 5 bases, with 8 bases lying between them. This CDR3 has 14 residues.

This clonotype was observed a handful of times. This chain links TRBV9 with TRBJ2-1; possible D gene TRBD2, 5 bases. Germline values: CDR1 SGDLS, CDR2 YYNGEE. V was cut by 4 bases and J by 1 base, with 21 bases left in between. This CDR3 contains 18 residues. The CDR3 DNA sequence: TGTGCCAGCAGCCCAGAACCCAGCGGTGATGTTTCCTACAATGAGCAGTTCTTC. Its protein is CASSPEPSGDVSYNEQFF.